These T cell receptor beta chains were read from a single sample in a study of response to subunit inactivated influenza vaccine. MiXCR was run by TCRdb on the RT-PCR reads, yielding one entry per CDR3 protein. The table includes some 500,000 distinct CDR3 sequences, 10% to 15% detected once. Sample: PBMCs from blood, taken about 6 weeks after vaccination. The receptors derive from a man in his forties or fifties who received an inactivated influenza vaccine. CDR3s include the opening cysteine and the closing phenylalanine or tryptophan. The order of the fields is D gene, clone size, V gene, J gene, CDR3 DNA, CDR3 protein. D genes are given only for firm matches. Clone size is not always given. Where it is, it says once, few, many or a class for expanded clones.

-,once,TRBV5-5,TRBJ2-7,TGTGCCAGCAGCTACCAGACTACGTGGGGGACCGGCAGCTACGAGCAGTACTTC,CASSYQTTWGTGSYEQYF
TRBD2,-,TRBV20-1,TRBJ2-7,TGCAGTGCTGAGGGGGGGACTAGCGGCTACGAGCAGTACTTC,CSAEGGTSGYEQYF
-,many,TRBV12-3/TRBV12-4,TRBJ2-3,TGTGCCAGCAGTTATCTTCCAGATACGCAGTATTTT,CASSYLPDTQYF
-,few,TRBV7-2,TRBJ2-4,TGTGCCAGCAGCATCAGGGGAGGTGGAAACATTCAGTACTTC,CASSIRGGGNIQYF
TRBD1,-,TRBV20-1,TRBJ1-1,TGCAGTGCTCGGACAGGGGGCGCCGGCGCTTTCTTT,CSARTGGAGAFF
TRBD1,few,TRBV7-9,TRBJ2-7,TGTGCCAGCAGCCCGGGACAGGGCTTAGCCTACGAGCAGTACTTC,CASSPGQGLAYEQYF
-,-,TRBV6-2/TRBV6-3,TRBJ1-5,TGTGCCAGCAGTTACTCGATAGCAGGGCGGTCAAGGCCCCAGCATTTT,CASSYSIAGRSRPQHF
TRBD2,-,TRBV5-6,TRBJ2-5,TGTGCCAGCAGCTTGTGGGACTATCGGGGGTTAGAGACCCAGTACTTC,CASSLWDYRGLETQYF
-,many,TRBV29-1,TRBJ2-5,TGCAGCGTTGAGATCTGGGGGGCGGAGACCCAGTACTTC,CSVEIWGAETQYF
-,many,TRBV20-1,TRBJ1-5,TGCAGTGCTAGAGAAACAGGGCGGCAGCCCCAGCATTTT,CSARETGRQPQHF
TRBD1,few,TRBV5-1,TRBJ2-2,TGCGCCAGCCTCACTGGGACAGGGGGCTACACCGGGGAGCTGTTTTTT,CASLTGTGGYTGELFF
-,-,TRBV7-8,TRBJ2-1,TGTGCCAGCAGCTTAAGCGCGGACTACAATGAGCAGTTCTTC,CASSLSADYNEQFF
-,few,TRBV2,TRBJ1-2,TGTGCCAGCAGTCAGGGTCTAGATGGCTACACCTTC,CASSQGLDGYTF
-,-,TRBV20-1,TRBJ2-2,TGCAGTGCTAGAGGAGTGAACACCGGGGAGCTGTTTTTT,CSARGVNTGELFF
TRBD2,-,TRBV9,TRBJ2-1,TGTGCCAGCAGCGCGGGACTAGCGGGAACCTACAATGAGCAGTTCTTC,CASSAGLAGTYNEQFF
-,-,TRBV2,TRBJ2-1,TGTGCCAGCAGTGATCGAGTTGCCAGGGTGGGAAATGAGCAGTTCTTC,CASSDRVARVGNEQFF
TRBD1,-,TRBV5-1,TRBJ2-2,TGCGCCAGTGGGACTGGACAGGGGGCGATCGGGGAGCTGTTTTTT,CASGTGQGAIGELFF
TRBD2,few,TRBV7-2,TRBJ2-3,TGTGCCAGCAGCCCTAGCGGGAGAGATACGCAGTATTTT,CASSPSGRDTQYF
TRBD2,-,TRBV20-1,TRBJ2-1,TGCAGTGCTAGATGGGGGGGCTTGGGACTAGCGGGAGGGCACTACAATGAGCAGTTCTTC,CSARWGGLGLAGGHYNEQFF
TRBD1,few,TRBV5-4,TRBJ2-7,TGTGCCAGCAGCTTTGGGACAGTCAATTACGAGCAGTACTTC,CASSFGTVNYEQYF
-,many,TRBV12-3/TRBV12-4,TRBJ2-7,TGTGCCAGCAGTCTCTCTCCTCTATCGGGGTCCCACTACGAGCAGTACTTC,CASSLSPLSGSHYEQYF
TRBD2,few,TRBV12-3/TRBV12-4,TRBJ2-7,TGTGCCAGCAGTGAACGTAGCGGGGGGGCCATATACGAGCAGTACTTC,CASSERSGGAIYEQYF
-,-,TRBV27,TRBJ2-3,TGTGCCAGCAGTCAATTACCCGGCGTTGGGCGGGAAGGCACAGATACGCAGTATTTT,CASSQLPGVGREGTDTQYF
-,few,TRBV20-1,TRBJ2-7,TGCAGTGCTAGAGCCTTTTCTGGTCGCAGAACGGAGGAGCAGTACTTC,CSARAFSGRRTEEQYF
TRBD1,few,TRBV4-1,TRBJ1-4,TGCGCCAGCAGCCAGCGCGGGACAGGGGCAACTAATGAAAAACTGTTTTTT,CASSQRGTGATNEKLFF
-,-,TRBV28,TRBJ2-5,TGTGCCAGCAGTTCGGGGGGCCGGTTTTTAGAGACCCAGTACTTC,CASSSGGRFLETQYF
TRBD1,-,TRBV2,TRBJ2-3,TGTGCCAGCAGTAGGGGGCCCCTGGTAGATACGCAGTATTTT,CASSRGPLVDTQYF
-,-,TRBV7-9,TRBJ2-3,TGTGCCAGCAGCTTAGAGGTAGATGGAGATACGCAGTATTTT,CASSLEVDGDTQYF
-,few,TRBV10-3,TRBJ2-7,TGTGCCATCAGTGAGTCCACGGCGAGCTCCTACGAGCAGTACTTC,CAISESTASSYEQYF
-,few,TRBV15,TRBJ2-7,TGTGCCACCAGCAGGGCCTCCTCCGAGCAGTACTTC,CATSRASSEQYF
TRBD2,few,TRBV15,TRBJ2-2,TGTGCCACCAGGGCTAGCGGGGGATTCGGAGCCGGGGAGCTGTTTTTT,CATRASGGFGAGELFF
TRBD1,-,TRBV2,TRBJ2-7,TGTGCCAGCACCGGGACAGCCTACGAGCAGTACTTC,CASTGTAYEQYF
-,few,TRBV12-3/TRBV12-4,TRBJ1-2,TGTGCCAGCAGCTACGGACAAAGCTACACCTTC,CASSYGQSYTF
TRBD2,-,TRBV7-1,TRBJ2-1,TGTGCCAGCAGCTCCGCGTTCCGCCGCGGGAGCTCCTACAATGAGCAGTTCTTC,CASSSAFRRGSSYNEQFF
-,-,TRBV20-1,TRBJ2-5,TGCAGTGCTAGAGACTCCAAGCGGAAACAAGAGACCCAGTACTTC,CSARDSKRKQETQYF
-,-,TRBV6-1,TRBJ1-5,TGTGCCAGCAGTGCGGCAGGGACGCGATGGGATAGCAATCAGCCCCAGCATTTT,CASSAAGTRWDSNQPQHF
TRBD1,-,TRBV7-2,TRBJ1-1,TGTGCCAGCAGCTTGACAGGGAAGAAGAGCACTGAAGCTTTCTTT,CASSLTGKKSTEAFF
-,-,TRBV6-5,TRBJ2-3,TGTGCCAGCAGTTACTCGACGGGAGCCAGCGATACGCAGTATTTT,CASSYSTGASDTQYF
-,-,TRBV6-5,TRBJ2-2,TGTGCCAGCAGTTCCCGACGGGGGAACACCGGGGAGCTGTTTTTT,CASSSRRGNTGELFF
-,few,TRBV6-5,TRBJ1-1,TGTGCCAGCAGTTACAGTGGTCCGGGGATGAACACTGAAGCTTTCTTT,CASSYSGPGMNTEAFF